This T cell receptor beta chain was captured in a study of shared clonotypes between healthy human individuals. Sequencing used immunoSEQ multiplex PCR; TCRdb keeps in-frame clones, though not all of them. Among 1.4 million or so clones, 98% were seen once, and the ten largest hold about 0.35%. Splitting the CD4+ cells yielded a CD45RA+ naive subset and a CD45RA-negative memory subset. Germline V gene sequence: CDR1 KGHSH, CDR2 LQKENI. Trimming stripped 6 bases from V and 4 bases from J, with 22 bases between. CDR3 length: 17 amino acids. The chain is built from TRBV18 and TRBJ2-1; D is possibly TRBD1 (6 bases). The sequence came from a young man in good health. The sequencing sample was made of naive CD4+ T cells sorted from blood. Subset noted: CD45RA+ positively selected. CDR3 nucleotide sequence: TGTGCCAGCTCGCGGAAGGTAACAGGGTTGGGATACAATGAGCAGTTCTTC. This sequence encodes CASSRKVTGLGYNEQFF.